The present T cell receptor (beta chain) was sequenced within a study of shared clonotypes between healthy human individuals. Whole-study results and caveats: Unshared clonotypes carried lower generation probabilities than those common to all four donors.

Some clones are missing from TCRdb's copy, which holds only in-frame ones; the method was immunoSEQ multiplex PCR. The sample lists 2 million to 3 million clones, more than 85% seen once, with approximately 0.36% in the top ten. This CDR3 contains 15 residues. The ends were cut back, 3 bases at V and 6 bases at J, with 17 bases in the middle. CDR1 is ENHRY and CDR2 is SYGVKD in the germline V gene. Note on this clone: Its target is not known.

This receptor was taken from a man between 18 and 29 years old in good health. Some clones in this sample may be carry-over from other donors' samples. The specimen sequenced was naive CD4+ T cells from PBMCs. The subset denotes: CD45RA+ positively selected. This chain links TRBV10-3 with TRBJ1-2; a weak D match, TRBD1 (5 bases). The CDR3 loop is CAISDFGTGRNGYTF. The DNA for the CDR3 is TGTGCCATCAGTGATTTCGGAACAGGCCGGAATGGCTACACCTTC.